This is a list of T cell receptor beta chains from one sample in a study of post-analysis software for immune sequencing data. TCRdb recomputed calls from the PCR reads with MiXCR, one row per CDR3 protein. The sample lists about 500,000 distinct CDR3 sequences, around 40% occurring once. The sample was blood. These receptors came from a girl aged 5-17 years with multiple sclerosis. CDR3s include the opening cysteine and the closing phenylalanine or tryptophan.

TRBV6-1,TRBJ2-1,CASSGIQTSGPYNEQFF
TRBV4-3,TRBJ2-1,CASSQVARLAGSNEQFF
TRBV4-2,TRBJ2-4,CASSQGTGRGEAKNVQYF
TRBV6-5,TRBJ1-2,CASSSITGNYGHTF
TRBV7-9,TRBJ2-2,CASSSGQGSAANTGELFF
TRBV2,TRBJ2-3,CASSEGRSSGRPDTQYF
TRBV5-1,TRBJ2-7,CASSLEPGPSYEQYF
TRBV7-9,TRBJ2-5,CASTSTGYGETQYF
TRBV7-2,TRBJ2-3,CASITTTGTQYF
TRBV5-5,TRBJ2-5,CASSLATGTPGINEQYF
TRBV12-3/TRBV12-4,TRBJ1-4,CASSFVDGEKLFF
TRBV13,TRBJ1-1,CASSLQGGTTEAFF
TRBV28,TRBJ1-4,CASSSGGEKLFF
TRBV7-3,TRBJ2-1,CASSLSVGSGDEQFF
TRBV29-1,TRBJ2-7,CSVSGISYEQYF
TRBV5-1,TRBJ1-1,CASSLVGPPNTEAFF
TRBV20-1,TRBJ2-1,CSAREQGLAGVNEQFF
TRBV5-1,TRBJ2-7,CASSTVTGFREQYF
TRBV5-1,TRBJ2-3,CASSPPLAGGPDTQYF
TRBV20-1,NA,CSAAMHPRAIQTQYF
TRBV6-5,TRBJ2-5,CASSYGRGEETQYF
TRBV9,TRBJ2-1,CASSQGRGLAGNNEQFF
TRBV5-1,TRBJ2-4,CASTSLGEEQYF
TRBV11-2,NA,CASTLDRGRNEQYF
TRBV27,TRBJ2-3,CASSPWAGGPDTQYF
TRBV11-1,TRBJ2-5,CASSRRAREGLAGGPGETQYF
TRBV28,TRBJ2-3,CASMWERAGDTQYF
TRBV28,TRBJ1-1,CASSSVGTEAFF
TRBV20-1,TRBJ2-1,CSAGRDNEQFF
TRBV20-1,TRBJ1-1,CSASAGVNTEAFF
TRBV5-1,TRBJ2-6,CASSPPWISGANVLTF
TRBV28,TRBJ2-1,CASSHPSGSNNEQFF
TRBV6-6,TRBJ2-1,CASSPLGEQFF
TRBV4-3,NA,CASSPFVGPYEQYF
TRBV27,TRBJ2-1,CASSHLNYNEQFF
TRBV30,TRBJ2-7,CAWGWVHEQYF
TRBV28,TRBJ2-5,CASRRTGYYQETQYF
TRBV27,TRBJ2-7,CASSLYEGTSGKTYEQYF
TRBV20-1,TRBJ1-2,CSEDRVYGYTF
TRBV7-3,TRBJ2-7,CASSAFLGQGYEQYF
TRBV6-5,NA,CASSPGDHPLDYEQYF
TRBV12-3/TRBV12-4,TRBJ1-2,CASSSSGTGGFYGYTF
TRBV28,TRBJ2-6,CASSFKRTKGANVLTF
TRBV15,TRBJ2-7,CATSRRQGDYNEQYF
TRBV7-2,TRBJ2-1,CASSLRLAVSPHNEQFF
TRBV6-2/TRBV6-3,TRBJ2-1,CASSHSGGNYNEQFF
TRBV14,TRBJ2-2,CASSHSVTGLTGELFF
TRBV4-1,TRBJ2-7,CASSRVTGRVLDEQYF
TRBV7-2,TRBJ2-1,CASSFTTSSYNEQFF
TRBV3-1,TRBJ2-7,CASSQGPSGTYEQYF
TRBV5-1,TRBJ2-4,CASRSSGADKNIQYF
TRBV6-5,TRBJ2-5,CATGTAPETQYF
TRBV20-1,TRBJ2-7,CSATWLAGGTYEQYF
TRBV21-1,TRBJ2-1,CASSKGREGVSPYNEQFF
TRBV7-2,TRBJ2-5,CASSLNVRQETQYF
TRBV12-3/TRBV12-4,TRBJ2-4,CASRFMWLWEQYF
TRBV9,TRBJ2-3,CASSAHPGADTQYF
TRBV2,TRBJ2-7,CASRDSGASYEQYF
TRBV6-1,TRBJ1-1,CASSQHTTSTGMNTEAFF